The clone carrying this T cell receptor beta chain was counted only a few times. Its matching antigen is unknown. TCRB transcripts that were expressed got sequenced, as all of the isolated RNA had been reverse transcribed. Approximately 3.6 million reads, on average, came from each naive, central memory and regulatory T cell sample. Clones were sequenced by immunoSEQ multiplex PCR, and TCRdb holds only the in-frame ones, with some missing. The sample shows 200,000 to 300,000 clones, around 20% of them seen only once. Sorted CD4+ subsets: naive, central memory, regulatory, stem cell-like memory (CD45RO/CCR7/CD25/CD127/CD95/CD27 panel). Purity (above 95%) was reached by all sorted populations. This sample was included in a study of beta chain features in type 1 diabetes. The CDR3 is 14 residues long. Germline-derived CDR1 and CDR2 are MNHEY and SVGAGI. V lost 4 bases to trimming and J lost 7 bases; unmatched junction nucleotides: 4.

Study results and caveats: A pattern of fewer insertions and more deletions at VDJ junctions was seen in type 1 diabetes patients. Among patients with Type 1 diabetes, TCRB CDR3s were moderately but significantly shorter in every one of the four CD4+ subsets.

The chain employs TRBV6-5 and TRBJ1-6, with 7 bases lining up with TRBD1. The sequenced sample consisted of naive CD4+ T cells from blood. The sequence was obtained from a woman aged 40 to 49 with type 1 diabetes. The CDR3 spells CASSLNRGNSPLHF. The CDR3 coding sequence is TGTGCCAGCAGTTTGAACAGGGGAAATTCACCCCTCCACTTT.